This T cell receptor beta chain was found in a study of T cells in localized non-small cell lung cancer. A remark on this clone: Its specificity is unknown.

The CDR3 is 13 amino acids. V shed 4 bases and J shed 5 bases, with 11 bases lying between them. Per germline, CDR1 MGHRA and CDR2 YSYEKL. Assay: immunoSEQ multiplex PCR; the TCRdb copy retains only in-frame clones and omits some. The table lists some 50,000 clones, approximately 81% of them singletons. General study points: The tumor had only one region sequenced, so heterogeneity remains possible.

This receptor was taken from a man aged 40 to 70 with stage III lung adenocarcinoma. Material: peripheral blood mononuclear cells, obtained before any cancer treatment. The chain is built from TRBV4-1 and TRBJ2-5, with a weak D call TRBD2 (5 bases). CDR3 DNA sequence: TGCGCCAGCAGCCTCAATTCGGGGGAGACCCAGTACTTC. Translating it yields CASSLNSGETQYF.